This passage covers 6 T cell receptor beta chains from one sample sequenced in a study of T-cell reconstitution after alpha-beta-depleted transplantation in children. Unique molecular identifiers were incorporated when the TCRbeta library was constructed. TCRdb processed the PCR reads anew with MiXCR; each CDR3 protein has one entry. The sample has more than 400,000 distinct CDR3 sequences; approximately 10% are singletons. The sample here was PBMCs, mostly from graft donor cells, taken 180 days after TCRalphabeta/CD19-depleted stem cell transplant. The receptors come from a female patient between 2 and 15 years old who had a stem cell transplant for aplastic anemia, so the T cells may come from the graft donor.

The chain carries TRBV6-2 or TRBV6-3 and TRBJ1-2; D unresolved. V was shortened by 0 bases and J by 3 bases, with 14 bases between the two germline ends. Germline V gene sequence: CDR1 MNHEY, CDR2 SVGEGT. The CDR3 consists of 16 residues. CDR3 protein: CASSYSDGDPYYGYTF. The CDR3 region has the DNA TGTGCCAGCAGTTACTCGGACGGTGACCCCTACTATGGCTACACCTTC.

The chain's CDR3 is CASSRTSGGYTF. The CDR3 region has the DNA TGTGCCAGCAGCCGGACATCGGGCGGCTACACCTTC. The chain links TRBV7-9 to TRBJ1-2; a possible D gene is TRBD1 (5 bases). The CDR3 spans 12 residues. V was trimmed by 5 bases and J by 8 bases, leaving 12 bases between them. Germline V gene sequence: CDR1 SEHNR, CDR2 FQNEAQ (reference sequence).

This clonotype was seen more than once but under ten times. The chain combines TRBV15 with TRBJ2-1; tentatively, D is TRBD2 (5 bases). The CDR3 loop spans 15 amino acids. Trimming pared 0 bases from V and 2 bases from J, leaving 8 bases between. From germline, CDR1 is LNHNV and CDR2 YYDKDF (reference sequence). CDR3 nucleotide sequence: TGTGCCACCAGCAGAGACGGGAACCCCTACAATGAGCAGTTCTTC. It encodes CATSRDGNPYNEQFF.

This clonotype came up a few times. This CDR3 reads CASKEGPTGELFF. CDR3 nucleotide sequence: TGTGCCAGCAAAGAGGGGCCCACCGGGGAGCTGTTTTTT. The V and J genes are TRBV6-1 and TRBJ2-2; TRBD1 or TRBD2 may be the D gene (5 bases each). With 7 bases removed from V and 4 bases from J, the gap between germline ends came to 10 bases. CDR1 is MNHNS and CDR2 is SASEGT in the germline V gene. The CDR3 totals 13 residues.

There are a few counts of this clonotype. This chain uses TRBV7-2 with TRBJ2-1; D unclear. The germline V gene has CDR1 SGHTA and CDR2 FQGNSA. V was clipped by 3 bases and J by 1 base, with 13 bases between them. The CDR3 length is 16 residues. DNA of the CDR3: TGTGCCAGCAGCTTGTATGCCAGCCCGTCCTACAATGAGCAGTTCTTC. Its protein product is CASSLYASPSYNEQFF.

The V call is TRBV27, the J call TRBJ2-5, with D uncertain. V dropped 5 bases and J dropped 8 bases, with 21 bases sitting between them. This CDR3 region has 15 residues. Germline V gene sequence: CDR1 MNHEY, CDR2 SMNVEV (reference sequence). The CDR3 sequence: CASSPGTVRLGTQYF. CDR3 DNA sequence: TGTGCCAGCAGTCCCGGTACGGTACGCCTCGGAACCCAGTACTTC.